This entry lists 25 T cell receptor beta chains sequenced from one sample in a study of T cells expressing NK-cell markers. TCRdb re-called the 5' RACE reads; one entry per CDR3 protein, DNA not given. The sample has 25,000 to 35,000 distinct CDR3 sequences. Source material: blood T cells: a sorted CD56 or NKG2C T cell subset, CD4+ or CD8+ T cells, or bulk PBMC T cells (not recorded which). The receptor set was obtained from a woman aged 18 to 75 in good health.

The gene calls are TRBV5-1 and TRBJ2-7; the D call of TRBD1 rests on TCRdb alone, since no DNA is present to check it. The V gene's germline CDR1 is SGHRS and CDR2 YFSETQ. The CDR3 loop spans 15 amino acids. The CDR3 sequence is CASSSYRDTSSEQYF.

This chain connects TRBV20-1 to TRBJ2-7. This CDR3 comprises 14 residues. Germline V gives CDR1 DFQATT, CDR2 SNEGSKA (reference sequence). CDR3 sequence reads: CSARGSGSSYEQYF.

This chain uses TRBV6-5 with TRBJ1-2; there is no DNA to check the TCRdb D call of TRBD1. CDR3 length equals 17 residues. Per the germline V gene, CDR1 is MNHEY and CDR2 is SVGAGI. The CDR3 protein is CASSYVQGARGDYGYTF.

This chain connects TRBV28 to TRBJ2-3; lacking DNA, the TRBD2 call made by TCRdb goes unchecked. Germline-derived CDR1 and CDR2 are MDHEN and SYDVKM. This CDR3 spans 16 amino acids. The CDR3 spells CASTRMGGRATDTQYF.

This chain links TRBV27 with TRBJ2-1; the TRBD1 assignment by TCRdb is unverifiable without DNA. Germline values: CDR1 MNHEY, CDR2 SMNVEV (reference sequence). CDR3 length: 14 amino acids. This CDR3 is CASSLSFPVYEQFF.

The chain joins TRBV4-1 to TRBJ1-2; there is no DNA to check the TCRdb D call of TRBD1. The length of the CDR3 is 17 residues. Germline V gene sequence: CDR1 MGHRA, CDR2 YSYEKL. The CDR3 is CASSQRSDGAGPDGYTF.

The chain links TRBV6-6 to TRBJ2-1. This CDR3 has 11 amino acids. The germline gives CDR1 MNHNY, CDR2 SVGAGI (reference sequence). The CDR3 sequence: CASRIGDEQFF.

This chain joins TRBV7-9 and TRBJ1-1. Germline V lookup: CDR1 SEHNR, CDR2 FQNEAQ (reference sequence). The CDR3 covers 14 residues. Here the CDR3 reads CASSLAGDYTEAFF.

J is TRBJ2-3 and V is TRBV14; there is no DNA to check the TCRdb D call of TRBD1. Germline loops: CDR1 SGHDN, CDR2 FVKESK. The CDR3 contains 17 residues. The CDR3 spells CASSLLEQGAPTDTQYF.

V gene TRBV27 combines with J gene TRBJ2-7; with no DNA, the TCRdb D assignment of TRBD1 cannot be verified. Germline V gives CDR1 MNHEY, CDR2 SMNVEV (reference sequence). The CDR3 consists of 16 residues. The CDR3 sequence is CASSLVPAGGAYEQYF.

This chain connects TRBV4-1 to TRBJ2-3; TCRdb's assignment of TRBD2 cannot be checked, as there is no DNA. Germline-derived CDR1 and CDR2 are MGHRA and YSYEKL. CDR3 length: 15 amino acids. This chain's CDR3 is CASSLEGLRTDTQYF.

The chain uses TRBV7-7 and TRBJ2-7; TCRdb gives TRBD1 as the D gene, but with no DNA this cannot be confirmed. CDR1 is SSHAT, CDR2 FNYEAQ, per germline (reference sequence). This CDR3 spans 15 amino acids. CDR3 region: CASSLQQGGLYEQYF.

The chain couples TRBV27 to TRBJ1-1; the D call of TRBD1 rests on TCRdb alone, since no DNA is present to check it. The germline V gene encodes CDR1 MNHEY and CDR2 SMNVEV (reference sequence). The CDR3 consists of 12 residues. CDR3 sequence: CASSLMGRQAFF.

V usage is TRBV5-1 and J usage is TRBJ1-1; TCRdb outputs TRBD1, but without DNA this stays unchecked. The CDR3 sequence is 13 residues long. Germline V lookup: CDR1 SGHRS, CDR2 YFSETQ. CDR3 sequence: CASSLAGTDEAFF.

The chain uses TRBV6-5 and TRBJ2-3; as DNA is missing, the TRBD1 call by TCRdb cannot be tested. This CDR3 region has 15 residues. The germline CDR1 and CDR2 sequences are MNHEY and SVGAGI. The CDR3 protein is CASSYTGGLGDTQYF.

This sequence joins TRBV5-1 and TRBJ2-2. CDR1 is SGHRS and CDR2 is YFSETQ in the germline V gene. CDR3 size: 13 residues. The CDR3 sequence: CASSFPITGELFF.

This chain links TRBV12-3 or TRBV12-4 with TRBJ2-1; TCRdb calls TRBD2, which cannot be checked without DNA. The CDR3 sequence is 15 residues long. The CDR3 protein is CASSFGLAEGSEQFF.

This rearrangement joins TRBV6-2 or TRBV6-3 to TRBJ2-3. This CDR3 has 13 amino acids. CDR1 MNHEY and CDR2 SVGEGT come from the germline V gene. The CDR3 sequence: CASSYAETDTQYF.

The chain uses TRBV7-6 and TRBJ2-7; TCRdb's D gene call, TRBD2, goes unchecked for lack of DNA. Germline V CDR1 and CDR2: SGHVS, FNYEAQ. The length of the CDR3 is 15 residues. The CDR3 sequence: CASSPLAGEDYEQYF.

CDR3 loop: CASSLHSRGLETQYF. V usage is TRBV12-3 or TRBV12-4 and J usage is TRBJ2-5; there is no DNA to check the TCRdb D call of TRBD1. The CDR3 is made up of 15 amino acids.

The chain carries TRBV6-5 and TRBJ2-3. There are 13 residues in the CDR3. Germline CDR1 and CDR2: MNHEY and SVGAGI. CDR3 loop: CASSYVYTDTQYF.

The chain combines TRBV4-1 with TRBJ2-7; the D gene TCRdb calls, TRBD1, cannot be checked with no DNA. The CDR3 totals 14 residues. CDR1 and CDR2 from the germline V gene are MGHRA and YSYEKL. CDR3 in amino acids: CASSQSLGGREQYF.

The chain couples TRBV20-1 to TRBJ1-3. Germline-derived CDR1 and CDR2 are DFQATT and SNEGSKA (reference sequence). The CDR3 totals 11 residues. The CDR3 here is CSARNGNTIYF.

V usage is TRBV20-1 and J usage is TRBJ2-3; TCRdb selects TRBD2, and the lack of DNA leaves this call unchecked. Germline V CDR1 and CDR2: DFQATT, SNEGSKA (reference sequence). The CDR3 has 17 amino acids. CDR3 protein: CSARKMLAGGLEDTQYF.

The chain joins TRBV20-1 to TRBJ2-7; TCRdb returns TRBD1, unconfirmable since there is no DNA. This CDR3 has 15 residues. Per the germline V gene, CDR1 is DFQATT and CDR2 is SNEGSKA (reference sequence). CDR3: CSAFDLLRGNDEQYF.